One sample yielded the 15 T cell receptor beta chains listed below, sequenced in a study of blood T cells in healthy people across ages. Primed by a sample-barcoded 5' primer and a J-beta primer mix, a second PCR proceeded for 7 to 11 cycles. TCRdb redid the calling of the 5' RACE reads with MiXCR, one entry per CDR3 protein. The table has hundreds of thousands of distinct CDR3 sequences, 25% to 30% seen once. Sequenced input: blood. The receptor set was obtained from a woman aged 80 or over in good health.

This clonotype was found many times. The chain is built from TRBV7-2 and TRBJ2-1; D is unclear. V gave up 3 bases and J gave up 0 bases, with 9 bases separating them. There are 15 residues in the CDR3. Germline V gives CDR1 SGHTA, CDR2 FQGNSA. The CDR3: CASSFMGHSYNEQFF. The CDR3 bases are TGTGCCAGCAGCTTCATGGGTCACTCCTACAATGAGCAGTTCTTC. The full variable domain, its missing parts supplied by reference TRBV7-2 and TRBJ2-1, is GAGVSQSPSNKVTEKGKDVELRCDPISGHTALYWYRQSLGQGLEFLIYFQGNSAPDKSGLPSDRFSAERTGGSVSTLTIQRTQQEDSAVYLCASSFMGHSYNEQFFGPGTRLTVL.

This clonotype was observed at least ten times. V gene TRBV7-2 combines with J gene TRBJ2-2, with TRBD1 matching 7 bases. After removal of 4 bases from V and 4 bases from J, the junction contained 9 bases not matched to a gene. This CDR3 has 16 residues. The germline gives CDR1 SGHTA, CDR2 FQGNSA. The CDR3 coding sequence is TGTGCCAGCAGCTCCGGGTTGACAGGGCCCACCGGGGAGCTGTTTTTT. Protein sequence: CASSSGLTGPTGELFF.

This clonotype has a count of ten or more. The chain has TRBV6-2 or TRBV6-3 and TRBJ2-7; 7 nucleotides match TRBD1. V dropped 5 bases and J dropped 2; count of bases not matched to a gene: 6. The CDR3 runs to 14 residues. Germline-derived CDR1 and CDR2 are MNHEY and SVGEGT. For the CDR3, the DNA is TGTGCCAGCAGTACGCGGACAGGCGCCTACGAGCAGTACTTC. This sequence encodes CASSTRTGAYEQYF.

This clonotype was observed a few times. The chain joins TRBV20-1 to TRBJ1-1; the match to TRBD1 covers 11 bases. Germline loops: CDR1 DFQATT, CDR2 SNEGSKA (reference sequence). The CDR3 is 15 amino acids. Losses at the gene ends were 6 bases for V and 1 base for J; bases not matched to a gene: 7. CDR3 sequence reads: CSAETDRGPNTEAFF. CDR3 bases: TGCAGTGCCGAGACGGACAGGGGGCCGAACACTGAAGCTTTCTTT.

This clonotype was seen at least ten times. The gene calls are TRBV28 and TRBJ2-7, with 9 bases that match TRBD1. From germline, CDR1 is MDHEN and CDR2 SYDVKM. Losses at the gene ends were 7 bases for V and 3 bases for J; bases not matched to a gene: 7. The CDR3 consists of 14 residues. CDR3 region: CASTLDRGGYEQYF. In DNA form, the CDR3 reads TGTGCCAGCACCTTGGACAGGGGAGGCTACGAGCAGTACTTC.

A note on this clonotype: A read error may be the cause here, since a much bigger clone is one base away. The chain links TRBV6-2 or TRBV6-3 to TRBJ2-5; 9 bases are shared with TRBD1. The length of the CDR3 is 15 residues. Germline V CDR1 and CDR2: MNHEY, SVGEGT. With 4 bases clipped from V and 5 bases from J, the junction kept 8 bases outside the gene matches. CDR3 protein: CASSWRTGVLETQYF. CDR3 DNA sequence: TGTGCCAGCAGTTGGAGGACAGGGGTGTTGGAGACCCAGTACTTC.

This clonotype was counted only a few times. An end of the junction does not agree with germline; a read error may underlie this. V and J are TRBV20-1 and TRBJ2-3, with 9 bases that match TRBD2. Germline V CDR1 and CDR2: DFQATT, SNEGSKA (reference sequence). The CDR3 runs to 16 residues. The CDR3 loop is CSTREAQRGAGDTQYF. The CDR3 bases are TGCAGTACTAGAGAGGCCCAGCGGGGGGCCGGAGATACGCAGTATTTT.

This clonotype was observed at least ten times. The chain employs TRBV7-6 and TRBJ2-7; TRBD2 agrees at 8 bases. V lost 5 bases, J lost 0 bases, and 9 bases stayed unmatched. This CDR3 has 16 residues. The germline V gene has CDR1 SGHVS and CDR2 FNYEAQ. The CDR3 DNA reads TGTGCCAGCAGCCTCAGAACTAGCGGAGTCTCCTACGAGCAGTACTTC. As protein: CASSLRTSGVSYEQYF.

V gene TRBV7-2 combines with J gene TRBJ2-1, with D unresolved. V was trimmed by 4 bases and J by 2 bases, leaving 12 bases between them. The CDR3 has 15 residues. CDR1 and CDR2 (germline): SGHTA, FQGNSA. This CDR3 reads CASSSRAAPYNEQFF. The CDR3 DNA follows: TGTGCCAGCAGCTCCCGCGCTGCTCCCTACAATGAGCAGTTCTTC.

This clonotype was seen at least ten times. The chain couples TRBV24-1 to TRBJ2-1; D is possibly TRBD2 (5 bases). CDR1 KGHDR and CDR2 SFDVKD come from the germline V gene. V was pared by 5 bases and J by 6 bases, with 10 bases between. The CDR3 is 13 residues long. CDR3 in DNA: TGTGCCACCAGTGGGTCTAGCTCCAATGAGCAGTTCTTC. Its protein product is CATSGSSSNEQFF.

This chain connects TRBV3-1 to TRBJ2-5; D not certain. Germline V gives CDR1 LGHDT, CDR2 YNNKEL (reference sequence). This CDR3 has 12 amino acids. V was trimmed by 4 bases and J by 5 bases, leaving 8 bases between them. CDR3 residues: CASSRVFETQYF. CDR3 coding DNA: TGTGCCAGCAGCCGCGTGTTTGAGACCCAGTACTTC.

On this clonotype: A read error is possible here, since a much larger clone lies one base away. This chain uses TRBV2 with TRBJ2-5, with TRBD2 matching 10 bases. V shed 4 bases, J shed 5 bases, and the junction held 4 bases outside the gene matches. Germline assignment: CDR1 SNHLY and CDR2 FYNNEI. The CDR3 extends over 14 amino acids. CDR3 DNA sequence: TGTGCCAGCAGTGGAGCGGGGGGGCGGGAGACCCAGTACTTC. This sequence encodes CASSGAGGRETQYF.

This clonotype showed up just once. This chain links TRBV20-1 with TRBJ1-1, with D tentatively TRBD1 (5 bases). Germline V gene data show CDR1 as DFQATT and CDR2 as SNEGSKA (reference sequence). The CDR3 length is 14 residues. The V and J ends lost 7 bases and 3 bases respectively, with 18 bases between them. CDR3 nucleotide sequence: TGCAGTGGACGGGACGGCGCGAAGGACACTGAAGCTTTCTTT. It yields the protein CSGRDGAKDTEAFF.

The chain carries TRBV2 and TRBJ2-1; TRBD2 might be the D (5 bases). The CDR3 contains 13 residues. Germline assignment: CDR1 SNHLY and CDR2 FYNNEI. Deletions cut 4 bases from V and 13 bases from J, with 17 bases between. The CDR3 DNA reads TGTGCCAGCAGTGCGATAGGGTGGGAGACCCAGTTCTTC. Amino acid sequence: CASSAIGWETQFF.

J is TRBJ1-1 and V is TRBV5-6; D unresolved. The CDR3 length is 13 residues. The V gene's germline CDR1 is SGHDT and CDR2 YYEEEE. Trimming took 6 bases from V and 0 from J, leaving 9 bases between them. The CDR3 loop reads CASTRSVNTEAFF. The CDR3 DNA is TGTGCCAGCACTCGCAGCGTGAACACTGAAGCTTTCTTT.